Sequencing of this TCR beta chain was carried out in a study of OX40 agonist ivuxolimab in advanced cancers. Using immunoSEQ multiplex PCR, the repertoire was profiled, and TCRdb retains in-frame clones only, with some absent. Here the sample spans over 60,000 clones, 89% being singletons. The germline V gene encodes CDR1 MDHEN and CDR2 SYDVKM. The CDR3 consists of 15 residues. The V gene lost 4 bases and the J gene lost 4 bases, with 13 bases spanning the gap. J is TRBJ2-2 and V is TRBV28; D is undetermined. This TCR was recovered from an adult with an advanced solid tumor such as melanoma, head and neck, liver or kidney cancer. Sequencing was performed on CD4+ or CD8+ T cells sorted from blood, taken in a trial of the OX40 agonist ivuxolimab. CDR3 DNA sequence: TGTGCCAGCAGTTCCGCCCTTAGGGCCACCGGGGAGCTGTTTTTT. It yields the protein CASSSALRATGELFF.